The 24 T cell receptor beta chains given below trace back to one sample, sequenced in a study of T cell repertoires in cytomegalovirus infection. TCRdb reprocessed the reads via MiXCR and lists one record per CDR3 protein. The repertoire holds about 770,000 distinct CDR3 sequences, just under 30% seen once, with around 13% in the top ten. No antigen has been identified for these receptors. Here the sequenced sample was cultured CD8+ T cells from PBMCs, taken from culture after CMV antigen stimulation. The receptors stem from a human donor in good health (CMV status not recorded). Some clones in this sample may be carry-over from other donors' samples.

The genes are TRBV28 and TRBJ2-1; either TRBD1 or TRBD2 may fit D (6 bases each). The germline V and J ends were trimmed by 6 bases and 8 bases, with 17 bases remaining between them. The germline CDR1 and CDR2 sequences are MDHEN and SYDVKM. The CDR3 has 14 residues. The CDR3 bases are TGTGCCAGCAGCCCCTACCGGGGGCATGATGAGCAGTTCTTC. Its translation is CASSPYRGHDEQFF.

The chain links TRBV10-1 to TRBJ2-1; D is perhaps TRBD1 or TRBD2 (5 bases each). Between the trimmed V and J ends, which lost 0 bases and 7 bases, there was a span of 19 bases. The CDR3 loop spans 17 amino acids. CDR1 is WNHNN, CDR2 SYGVQD, per germline (reference sequence). CDR3 sequence reads: CASSESYGTGFSNEQFF. The CDR3 coding sequence is TGCGCCAGCAGTGAGTCGTACGGGACGGGGTTTTCAAATGAGCAGTTCTTC.

This clonotype was found a few times. The CDR3: CASSFFGEETQYF. The CDR3 DNA follows: TGTGCCAGCAGCTTTTTCGGGGAAGAGACCCAGTACTTC. The chain recombines TRBV11-2 with TRBJ2-5; tentative D call: TRBD2 (5 bases). Deletions cut 3 bases from V and 3 bases from J, with 8 bases between. From germline, CDR1 is SGHAT and CDR2 FQNNGV. The CDR3 runs to 13 residues. Combining the CDR3 with reference TRBV11-2 and TRBJ2-5 gives the whole variable domain EAGVAQSPRYKIIEKRQSVAFWCNPISGHATLYWYQQILGQGPKLLIQFQNNGVVDDSQLPKDRFSAERLKGVDSTLKIQPAKLEDSAVYLCASSFFGEETQYFGPGTRLLVL.

This clonotype was detected only a few times. The J gene is TRBJ2-1, the V gene TRBV7-8; a possible D gene is TRBD1 (6 bases). Trimming stripped 5 bases from V and 9 bases from J, with 23 bases between. The CDR3 spans 16 residues. In germline, CDR1 is SGHVS, CDR2 FQNEAQ. This chain's CDR3 is CASSPLSREGVGEQFF. CDR3 coding DNA: TGTGCCAGCAGCCCCCTCAGTCGCGAGGGGGTTGGTGAGCAGTTCTTC.

In regard to this clonotype: One end of the junction fails to match germline, which may point to a read error. V usage is TRBV9 and J usage is TRBJ2-5; D perhaps matches TRBD1 (5 bases). This CDR3 is built from 13 residues. Germline V gene lookup returns CDR1 SGDLS and CDR2 YYNGEE. The CDR3 sequence: CASSQGSPEIQYF. In nucleotides, the CDR3 is TGTGCCAGCAGCCAGGGTAGCCCTGAGATCCAGTACTTC.

This chain links TRBV4-1 with TRBJ1-1; D gene uncertain. This CDR3 is 13 amino acids long. CDR1 and CDR2 from the germline V gene are MGHRA and YSYEKL. Trimming took off 8 bases at V and 6 bases at J, with 16 bases between the two ends. This CDR3 is CASGPVTRPEAFF. CDR3 DNA sequence: TGCGCCAGCGGTCCGGTAACAAGGCCTGAAGCTTTCTTT.

The chain has TRBV7-9 and TRBJ2-1, with D perhaps TRBD2 (5 bases). V was pared by 4 bases and J by 3 bases, with 13 bases between. The CDR3 totals 15 residues. Per germline, CDR1 SEHNR and CDR2 FQNEAQ (reference sequence). For the CDR3, the DNA is TGTGCCAGCAGCTGGTCACACGAGGGCTACAATGAGCAGTTCTTC. Encoded protein: CASSWSHEGYNEQFF.

Many counts were recorded for this clonotype. The rearrangement uses TRBV7-6 and TRBJ1-5; D is possibly TRBD1 (6 bases). Germline CDR1 is SGHVS and CDR2 is FNYEAQ. V dropped 5 bases and J dropped 10 bases, with 15 bases sitting between them. CDR3 length equals 13 residues. CDR3 coding DNA: TGTGCCAGCAGCCAGGACAGAAATAATCCCCAGCATTTT. Its translation is CASSQDRNNPQHF.

There are many counts of this clonotype. The chain links TRBV7-8 to TRBJ1-5, with TRBD1 identical over 7 bases. V shed 1 base, J shed 4 bases, and the junction held 4 bases outside the gene matches. Germline CDR1 SGHVS, CDR2 FQNEAQ. There are 15 residues in the CDR3. CDR3 region: CASSLEAGGNQPQHF. The CDR3, as DNA: TGTGCCAGCAGCTTAGAGGCAGGGGGGAATCAGCCCCAGCATTTT.

The table lists this clonotype with a few counts. This chain connects TRBV10-3 to TRBJ1-2; 9 bases line up with TRBD1. Germline values: CDR1 ENHRY, CDR2 SYGVKD. The CDR3 sequence is 16 residues long. The J segment lost 4 bases and the V segment lost 2 bases, leaving 8 bases of the junction unmatched. CDR3 in amino acids: CAISETKPGQGYGYTF. The DNA of the CDR3 is TGTGCCATCAGTGAGACTAAACCGGGACAGGGCTATGGCTACACCTTC.

This chain connects TRBV7-6 to TRBJ2-7; D unclear. Germline V gene lookup returns CDR1 SGHVS and CDR2 FNYEAQ. V lost 5 bases and J 5 bases, leaving 13 bases between the germline ends. The CDR3 extends over 13 amino acids. The CDR3 nucleotides are TGTGCCAGCAGCCCCCGACCCTGGGACGAGCAGTACGTC. Translating it yields CASSPRPWDEQYV.

The CDR3 nucleotides read TGTGCCAGCAGTTACTCGTATCAGGAGAAAGCCCAGCATTTT. Residues: CASSYSYQEKAQHF. The chain employs TRBV6-5 and TRBJ1-5; D gene ambiguous. Trimming shortened V by 0 bases and J by 11 bases, and 14 bases separated the two germline ends. This CDR3 contains 14 residues. CDR1 is MNHEY, CDR2 SVGAGI, per germline.

This clonotype was picked up many times. J is TRBJ2-3 and V is TRBV12-3 or TRBV12-4; TRBD2 matches 7 bases. CDR3 length: 15 residues. Trimming removed 3 bases from V and 1 base from J; junction bases left unmatched: 4. The CDR3 sequence: CASSLTRGGTDTQYF. The CDR3 DNA is TGTGCCAGCAGTTTGACTCGGGGGGGCACAGATACGCAGTATTTT.

This clonotype was detected a few times. The V gene is TRBV7-8, the J gene TRBJ2-7; D remains ambiguous. Germline lookup yields CDR1 SGHVS and CDR2 FQNEAQ. The CDR3 contains 14 residues. The V end lost 1 base, the J end lost 4 bases, and 11 bases lay between the germline ends. Here the CDR3 reads CASSLGPGTYEQYV. CDR3 bases: TGTGCCAGCAGCTTAGGTCCCGGAACATACGAGCAGTACGTC.

V usage is TRBV27 and J usage is TRBJ1-2; tentatively, D is TRBD1 (6 bases). V was clipped by 6 bases and J by 0 bases, with 14 bases between them. The CDR3 has 15 amino acids. Germline CDR1 MNHEY, CDR2 SMNVEV (reference sequence). DNA for the CDR3: TGTGCCAGCAGCCCCACGGGGGCTCCTAACTATGGCTACACCTTC. Residues: CASSPTGAPNYGYTF.

V gene TRBV27 combines with J gene TRBJ1-1; D may be TRBD1 (6 bases). Trimming left V 6 bases short and J 11 bases short, with 16 bases between. Germline V CDR1 and CDR2: MNHEY, SMNVEV (reference sequence). CDR3 length: 12 residues. In nucleotides, the CDR3 is TGTGCCAGCAGCTCGGACAGTTACGAGGCTTTCTTT. This encodes CASSSDSYEAFF.

The V gene is TRBV6-5, the J gene TRBJ2-7, with 10 positions matching TRBD2. CDR3 length equals 16 residues. Germline lookup yields CDR1 MNHEY and CDR2 SVGAGI. V dropped 0 bases and J dropped 3; count of bases not matched to a gene: 5. As DNA, the CDR3 is TGTGCCAGCAGTTACTCGAAACTAGCGGGGAACTACGAGCAGTACTTC. As protein: CASSYSKLAGNYEQYF.

This clonotype was counted between two and nine times. The chain has TRBV4-2 and TRBJ2-1; 14 nucleotides match TRBD2. Trimming cost V 3 bases and J 4 bases; bases outside gene matches: 8. The germline CDR1 and CDR2 sequences are LGHNA and YNFKEQ. The CDR3 is 18 residues long. CDR3 in amino acids: CASSQGLAGVTTYNEQFF. The CDR3 DNA reads as TGTGCCAGCAGCCAGGGACTAGCGGGGGTTACCACGTACAATGAGCAGTTCTTC.

This chain connects TRBV10-2 to TRBJ1-1; perhaps TRBD1 as D (5 bases). This CDR3 comprises 13 residues. Trimming pared 4 bases from V and 6 bases from J, leaving 12 bases between. Germline V gene data show CDR1 as WSHSY and CDR2 as SAAADI. Written as DNA, the CDR3 is TGCGCCAGCAGTGTCCGGGGGTCTTCTGAAGCTTTCTTT. Translation gives CASSVRGSSEAFF.

This clonotype was observed a few times. CDR3 sequence reads: CASSLSGGTNEQFF. For the CDR3, the DNA is TGCGCCAGCAGCCTTAGCGGGGGGACGAATGAGCAGTTCTTC. J is TRBJ2-1 and V is TRBV5-1; 10 bases are a match to TRBD2. The germline V gene has CDR1 SGHRS and CDR2 YFSETQ. The V and J ends lost 4 bases and 7 bases, in that order; junction bases with no gene match: 5. The CDR3 consists of 14 residues.

This clonotype was found a few times. J is TRBJ2-5 and V is TRBV13, with 8 bases aligning to TRBD1. V was clipped by 5 bases and J by 6 bases; unmatched bases: 5. The CDR3 extends over 13 amino acids. The germline V gene encodes CDR1 PRHDT and CDR2 FYEKMQ (reference sequence). CDR3 amino acids: CASSKGQGQTQYF. CDR3 nucleotide sequence: TGTGCCAGCAGCAAAGGACAGGGACAGACCCAGTACTTC.

At least ten counts were recorded for this clonotype. CDR3 in DNA: TGTGCCAGCAGTATATTAGGGTGGGGAGAGGCCAACGTCCTGACTTTC. This encodes CASSILGWGEANVLTF. The chain has TRBV12-3 or TRBV12-4 and TRBJ2-6; tentative D call: TRBD2 (5 bases). Trimming shortened V by 5 bases and J by 6 bases, and 17 bases separated the two germline ends. The CDR3 covers 16 residues.

DNA of the CDR3: TGCAGTGCTAGAGCTTGGGACAGGATGACGAGCTCCTACAATGAGCAGTTCTTC. Amino acids: CSARAWDRMTSSYNEQFF. This chain connects TRBV20-1 to TRBJ2-1; 8 bases match TRBD1. V lost 1 base and J lost 0; bases outside the gene matches: 11. CDR1 and CDR2 (germline): DFQATT, SNEGSKA (reference sequence). The CDR3 covers 18 residues.

This clonotype was observed a handful of times. The rearrangement links TRBV4-3 to TRBJ1-1, with a possible D match to TRBD1 (6 bases). Germline CDR1 is LGHNA and CDR2 is YSLEER. The CDR3 totals 16 residues. Trimming pared 0 bases from V and 1 base from J, leaving 12 bases between. CDR3 region: CASSQDLGARNTEAFF. In nucleotides, the CDR3 is TGCGCCAGCAGCCAAGATCTGGGGGCAAGGAACACTGAAGCTTTCTTT.